This T cell receptor beta chain was identified in a study of OX40 agonist ivuxolimab in advanced cancers. Study at large: People in dose escalation had one of these cancers: hepatocellular carcinoma, melanoma, renal cell or head and neck cancer. Prior anti-PD-1, anti-PD-L1 or anti-CTLA-4 therapy did not bar entry, and less than 50% had some. Partial responses were achieved by three patients, of whom one had hepatocellular carcinoma and two had cutaneous melanoma.

Here immunoSEQ multiplex PCR was the method, and the copy in TCRdb shows in-frame clones only, minus some. The table lists tens of thousands of clones, approximately 92% of them singletons. Losses at the gene ends were 3 bases for V and 3 bases for J; bases not matched to a gene: 5. Germline CDR1 SGHAT, CDR2 FQNNGV. The CDR3 sequence is 15 residues long. Regarding this clone: What it binds is unknown.

Study-wide points: Fewer expanded clones were found on average in CD4+ than in CD8+ T cells.

Here the sequenced sample was CD4+ or CD8+ T cells sorted from blood, taken in a trial of the OX40 agonist ivuxolimab. This TCR derives from an adult with an advanced solid tumor such as melanoma, head and neck, liver or kidney cancer. The chain links TRBV11-2 to TRBJ2-1, with 7 bases identical to TRBD2. CDR3 coding DNA: TGTGCCAGCAGCTTGGCTAGCGGAAGCTACAATGAGCAGTTCTTC. It yields the protein CASSLASGSYNEQFF. The full variable domain, completed using reference TRBV11-2 and TRBJ2-1, is EAGVAQSPRYKIIEKRQSVAFWCNPISGHATLYWYQQILGQGPKLLIQFQNNGVVDDSQLPKDRFSAERLKGVDSTLKIQPAKLEDSAVYLCASSLASGSYNEQFFGPGTRLTVL.